Ten or more counts support the clone carrying this T cell receptor (beta chain). TCRdb reprocessed the RACE reads with MiXCR, giving one entry per CDR3 protein. The sample holds 70,000 or so distinct CDR3 sequences, 11% seen once. Time point defined: patch test 3, about 24 weeks after DPC sensitization. The sample's treatment: therapeutic diphenylcyclopropenone sensitization with weekly scalp DPC. These data belong to a study of human T cells and chemical hapten exposure. From germline, CDR1 is MNHEY and CDR2 SVGAGI. V was clipped by 5 bases and J by 1 base, with 13 bases between them. The CDR3 has 15 amino acids.

The sample consisted of whole blood, taken in connection with sensitization to the hapten diphenylcyclopropenone (DPC). The chain couples TRBV6-5 to TRBJ2-3, with D maybe TRBD2 (5 bases). This sequence was found in a woman aged 50 to 65 with alopecia areata. Some clones in this sample may be carry-over from other donors' samples. CDR3 sequence: CASSTSGGGTDTQYF. The CDR3 nucleotides read TGTGCCAGCAGTACAAGCGGAGGTGGCACAGATACGCAGTATTTT.